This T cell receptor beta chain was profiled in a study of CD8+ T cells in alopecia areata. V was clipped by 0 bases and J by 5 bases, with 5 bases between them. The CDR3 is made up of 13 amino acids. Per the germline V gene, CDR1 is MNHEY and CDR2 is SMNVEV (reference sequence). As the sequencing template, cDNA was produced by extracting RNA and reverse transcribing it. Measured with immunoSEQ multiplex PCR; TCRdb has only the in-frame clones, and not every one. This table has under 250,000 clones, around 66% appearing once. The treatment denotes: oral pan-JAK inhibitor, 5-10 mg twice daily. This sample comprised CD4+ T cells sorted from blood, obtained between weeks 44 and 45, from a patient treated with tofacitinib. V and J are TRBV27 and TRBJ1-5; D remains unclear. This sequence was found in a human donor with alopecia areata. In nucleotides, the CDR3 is TGTGCCAGCAGTTTATCCGTCTATCAGCCCCAGCATTTT. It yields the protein CASSLSVYQPQHF.